Listed here are 19 T cell receptor beta chains from one sample, sequenced in a study of T cells after yellow fever vaccination (dated by TCRdb to the late 2010s). Library prep was done by 5' RACE. Instrument on record: Illumina HiSeq 2500. Using fastp trimming at Q25 and MiXCR clonotype assembly, TCRdb reanalyzed the public sequencing data and kept in-frame beta chains. Rows are unified per CDR3 protein, each entry keeping the most common DNA and genes. The sample has just under 600,000 distinct CDR3 sequences on record, roughly 14% of them singletons. In total, the top ten clones hold about 14% of the sample. In light of the paper, this sample's treatment or condition label describes: live attenuated yellow fever vaccine strain. The starting material was PBMCs, obtained on the day of the yellow fever booster vaccination. These receptors were taken from a man aged 30 to 45 who received the YFV17D yellow fever vaccine.

The rearrangement uses TRBV20-1 and TRBJ2-7; possibly TRBD1 or TRBD2 for D (6 bases each). The germline V gene has CDR1 DFQATT and CDR2 SNEGSKA (reference sequence). With 6 bases removed from V and 2 bases from J, the gap between germline ends came to 17 bases. The CDR3 runs 14 residues. The CDR3 sequence: CSAIEGEATYEQYF. Here the CDR3 DNA reads TGCAGTGCCATAGAGGGGGAGGCCACCTACGAGCAGTACTTC.

This clonotype was recorded a few times. The genes are TRBV6-6 and TRBJ2-5; a weak D match, TRBD2 (5 bases). V shed 4 bases and J shed 7 bases, with 13 bases lying between them. Germline V gene sequence: CDR1 MNHNY, CDR2 SVGAGI (reference sequence). The CDR3 spans 13 residues. The CDR3 DNA is TGTGCCAGCAGTTCCTCTTCGGCGGGGACCCAGTACTTC. As protein: CASSSSSAGTQYF.

The DNA for the CDR3 is TGCGCCAGCAGCACCGCCCCGGTCTCTGGGGCCAACGTCCTGACTTTC. It translates to CASSTAPVSGANVLTF. The V gene is TRBV5-1, the J gene TRBJ2-6, with no clear D. This CDR3 is 16 amino acids long. V shed 4 bases and J shed 0 bases, with 11 bases lying between them. Germline V CDR1 and CDR2: SGHRS, YFSETQ.

This clonotype was seen only a few times. The chain joins TRBV13 to TRBJ2-5; unclear D gene. The germline gives CDR1 PRHDT, CDR2 FYEKMQ (reference sequence). The CDR3 spans 14 residues. V was trimmed by 11 bases and J by 5 bases, leaving 21 bases between them. CDR3 nucleotide sequence: TGTGCCGGACGCGCTTCAGGTGCTGAGGAGACCCAGTACTTC. Translating gives CAGRASGAEETQYF.

Of note for this clonotype: A much bigger clone sits one base away, suggesting this may be a read error. The chain employs TRBV5-1 and TRBJ2-4; 9 bases line up with TRBD1. Germline assignment: CDR1 SGHRS and CDR2 YFSETQ. The CDR3 is 14 residues long. The CDR3 region is CASSLGDRVNIHYF. CDR3 DNA: TGCGCCAGCAGCTTAGGGGACAGGGTGAACATTCATTACTTC.

The rearrangement joins TRBV4-3 to TRBJ2-7; a possible D gene is TRBD1 (5 bases). The ends were cut back, 0 bases at V and 4 bases at J, with 13 bases in the middle. From germline, CDR1 is LGHNA and CDR2 YSLEER. The CDR3 consists of 15 residues. The CDR3 protein is CASSQDLQGTYEQYF. The CDR3 DNA sequence: TGCGCCAGCAGCCAAGATCTGCAGGGAACGTACGAGCAGTACTTC.

V and J are TRBV5-1 and TRBJ2-1; tentatively, D is TRBD2 (6 bases). The CDR3 loop spans 13 amino acids. The germline CDR1 and CDR2 sequences are SGHRS and YFSETQ. V was cut by 4 bases and J by 8 bases, with 13 bases left in between. The CDR3 sequence is CASSVNWGDEQFF. CDR3 nucleotide sequence: TGCGCCAGCAGCGTAAATTGGGGGGATGAGCAGTTCTTC.

The CDR3 nucleotides read TGTGCCAGCAGCATTGAGGGGGCCAGGTCCAATGAGCAGTTCTTC. Its translation: CASSIEGARSNEQFF. The chain has TRBV5-6 and TRBJ2-1; 7 positions match TRBD1. The CDR3 spans 15 residues. Germline V gene data show CDR1 as SGHDT and CDR2 as YYEEEE. V lost 4 bases to trimming and J lost 6 bases; unmatched junction nucleotides: 10.

This clonotype has just a few counts. This chain uses TRBV27 with TRBJ2-1, with TRBD2 matching 10 bases. The CDR3 totals 20 residues. The junction had 23 bases not matched to a gene; V was cut back by 5 bases and J by 7 bases. The V gene's germline CDR1 is MNHEY and CDR2 SMNVEV (reference sequence). Here the CDR3 reads CASSPSPGQRGLAAGNEQFF. The CDR3 DNA reads TGTGCCAGCAGTCCCTCGCCGGGACAGAGAGGACTAGCGGCGGGAAATGAGCAGTTCTTC.

The chain is built from TRBV7-2 and TRBJ2-5; 7 positions match TRBD1. Germline lookup yields CDR1 SGHTA and CDR2 FQGNSA. V dropped 8 bases and J dropped 4; count of bases not matched to a gene: 10. This CDR3 spans 14 amino acids. The CDR3 here is CASDSGGRGETQYF. Here the CDR3 DNA reads TGTGCCAGCGATTCAGGGGGTAGAGGAGAGACCCAGTACTTC.

Turning to this clonotype: One end of the junction varies from germline; a read error may be responsible. The CDR3 DNA follows: TGTGCCAGCAGCAACGGAGAGATTCGTCTCGGGGCCTTC. As protein: CASSNGEIRLGAF. J is TRBJ2-5 and V is TRBV7-8, with D possibly being TRBD1 or TRBD2 (5 bases each). The CDR3 sequence is 13 residues long. The germline CDR1 and CDR2 sequences are SGHVS and FQNEAQ.

This clonotype was found many times. This sequence joins TRBV27 and TRBJ2-7; 7 bases map to TRBD1. CDR1 and CDR2 from the germline V gene are MNHEY and SMNVEV (reference sequence). The CDR3 totals 13 residues. The junction had 3 bases not matched to a gene; V was cut back by 6 bases and J by 1 base. In DNA form, the CDR3 reads TGTGCCAGCAGCCTGGACAGGTCCTACGAGCAGTACTTC. Translated, it gives CASSLDRSYEQYF.

The chain has TRBV20-1 and TRBJ2-6; D is unresolved. This CDR3 contains 14 residues. The germline V and J ends were trimmed by 5 bases and 0 bases, with 8 bases remaining between them. Germline V gene sequence: CDR1 DFQATT, CDR2 SNEGSKA (reference sequence). CDR3 sequence (DNA): TGCAGTGCTTCTGGGTTCTCTGGGGCCAACGTCCTGACTTTC. Translating it yields CSASGFSGANVLTF.

This clonotype has just a few counts. The rearrangement links TRBV20-1 to TRBJ2-7; 11 nucleotides agree with TRBD2. Looked up from germline, CDR1 is DFQATT and CDR2 is SNEGSKA (reference sequence). V trimming: 1 base; J trimming: 7 bases; junction bases outside the gene matches: 6. This CDR3 is 14 amino acids long. The CDR3 sequence is CSARVAGGPEEQYF. The CDR3 region has the DNA TGCAGTGCTAGAGTAGCGGGAGGGCCGGAGGAGCAGTACTTC.

This clonotype was seen a few times. CDR3 nucleotides: TGTGCCAGCAGTGAGGGACAGCTTACCCGGCAGTACTTC. It specifies CASSEGQLTRQYF. The chain joins TRBV6-4 to TRBJ2-7, with 7 bases aligning to TRBD1. The germline V gene has CDR1 MRHNA and CDR2 SNTAGT. The V gene end was trimmed by 3 bases and the J gene end by 9 bases; junction bases not matched to a gene: 8. The CDR3 length is 13 residues.

This clonotype was observed a single time. This rearrangement joins TRBV7-2 to TRBJ2-7; 7 nucleotides match TRBD2. Germline CDR1 is SGHTA and CDR2 is FQGNSA. The ends lost 5 bases at V and 3 bases at J; junction bases unmatched: 10. The CDR3 contains 15 residues. CDR3 coding DNA: TGTGCCAGCAGCCTTAGCGGTTCTAGCGGCTACGAGCAGTACTTC. Translated, it gives CASSLSGSSGYEQYF.

V is TRBV12-3 or TRBV12-4 and J is TRBJ2-2; 11 bases align to TRBD2. With V trimmed by 3 bases and J by 0 bases, 12 bases remained unmatched. CDR3 size: 20 residues. This chain's CDR3 is CASSFLTSGITMANTGELFF. CDR3 nucleotide sequence: TGTGCCAGCAGTTTCCTGACTAGCGGGATTACCATGGCGAACACCGGGGAGCTGTTTTTT.

The chain combines TRBV7-6 with TRBJ2-3; possible D gene TRBD1, 5 bases. Deletions cut 0 bases from V and 5 bases from J, with 9 bases between. CDR3 length equals 14 residues. Germline CDR1 reads SGHVS; CDR2 reads FNYEAQ. This CDR3 reads CASSLALRVDTQYF. CDR3 in DNA: TGTGCCAGCAGCTTAGCGCTCAGGGTAGATACGCAGTATTTT.

This clonotype occurred a few times. The gene calls are TRBV14 and TRBJ1-6; D not resolved. The CDR3 length is 12 residues. V was cut by 3 bases and J by 10 bases, with 7 bases left in between. Germline V gene data show CDR1 as SGHDN and CDR2 as FVKESK. DNA of the CDR3: TGTGCCAGCAGCCAGGACGAATCACCCCTCCACTTT. It codes for CASSQDESPLHF.